This is a list of T cell receptor beta chains from one sample in a study of control samples from healthy donors and cancer patients. Assay used: immunoSEQ multiplex PCR; TCRdb lists only in-frame clones, some missing. The table includes about 55,000 clones, roughly 86% detected once. The sample was blood. All receptors derive from a man aged 50 to 59 in good health. The CDR3 runs from the conserved cysteine through the conserved F or W. Fields, in order: clone size, J gene, D gene, V gene, CDR3 DNA, CDR3 protein. The D gene is left open where the match is weak. Only part of the rows carry a size: once, few, many, or a class if the clone is expanded.

>.|TRBJ2-2|TRBD2|TRBV30
TGTGCCTGGAGTGTAAGGGGACTAGCGGGAAAAGGGGAGCTGTTTTTT
CAWSVRGLAGKGELFF
>.|TRBJ2-7|.|TRBV2
TGTGCCAGCAGTGACGGGCTTGTCGACTACGAGCAGTACTTC
CASSDGLVDYEQYF
>once|TRBJ1-2|.|TRBV27
TGTGCCAGCAGTTTCCAACGGCTCTATGGCTACACCTTC
CASSFQRLYGYTF
>.|TRBJ2-5|.|TRBV27
TGTGCCAGCAGAACTTTCAGGGGAAGTCAAGAGACCCAGTACTTC
CASRTFRGSQETQYF
>.|TRBJ2-3|.|TRBV6-4
TGTGCCAGCAGTGACACAGGTGGGGCAGATACGCAGTATTTT
CASSDTGGADTQYF
>.|TRBJ1-5|.|TRBV3-1/TRBV3-2
TGTGCCAGCAGCCAACCCGGTTCTGGGCAGCCCCAGCATTTT
CASSQPGSGQPQHF
>.|TRBJ1-1|.|TRBV28
TGTGCCAGCAGTTTGAGACAGGAAGCTTTCTTT
CASSLRQEAFF
>.|TRBJ2-1|TRBD1|TRBV18
TGTGCCAGCTCACCACCGTACGGACAGGGGGACGATGAGCAGTTCTTC
CASSPPYGQGDDEQFF
>.|TRBJ2-2|.|TRBV6-5
TGTGCCAGCAGTTACTCGGGCGGAATAACCGGGGAGCTGTTTTTT
CASSYSGGITGELFF
>.|TRBJ1-5|TRBD1|TRBV2
TGTGCCAGCAGTGGGGGACAGGGCAATCAGCCCCAGCATTTT
CASSGGQGNQPQHF
>.|TRBJ1-2|.|TRBV5-1
TGCGCCAGCAGCTTGGAAGGGGGAGGCTATGGCTACACCTTC
CASSLEGGGYGYTF
>.|TRBJ2-3|.|TRBV6-5
TGTGCCAGCAGTTATGATCCCACAGATACGCAGTATTTT
CASSYDPTDTQYF
>.|TRBJ2-7|.|TRBV11-2
TGTGCCAGCAGCTTCCATACACAAGTGGGTACAGGGAAGGGCGAGCAGTACTTC
CASSFHTQVGTGKGEQYF
>.|TRBJ1-6|TRBD1|TRBV7-2
TGTGCCAGCAGCTTAGTCCGGGGGGTACAGGGGTCTACACCCCTCCACTTT
CASSLVRGVQGSTPLHF
>.|TRBJ1-6|.|TRBV4-3
TGCGCCAGCAGCCACCTCGGACAGACGTATAATTCACCCCTCCACTTT
CASSHLGQTYNSPLHF
>.|TRBJ2-3|.|TRBV12-3/TRBV12-4
TGTGCCAGCAGAGGGACGGCGGGAGATACGCAGTATTTT
CASRGTAGDTQYF
>.|TRBJ1-1|TRBD1|TRBV7-9
TGTGCCAGCAGCAGGAAACAGGGGGCAGAGGGCACTGAAGCTTTCTTT
CASSRKQGAEGTEAFF
>.|TRBJ1-1|.|TRBV29-1
TGCAGTCACCGTCCAGGGGTTATGAACACTGAAGCTTTCTTT
CSHRPGVMNTEAFF
>.|TRBJ1-5|TRBD1|TRBV6-1
TGTGCCAGCAGTGAAGTGGGGACAGGGGGTCAGCCCCAGCATTTT
CASSEVGTGGQPQHF
>once|TRBJ2-5|TRBD2|TRBV4-1
TGCGCCAGCAGCCAAGAGGGAGTAGCGGGAGGAGGGGAGACCCAGTACTTC
CASSQEGVAGGGETQYF
>.|TRBJ2-2|.|TRBV6-5
TGTGCCAGCAGTTACGGACTAAGCACCGGGGAGCTGTTTTTT
CASSYGLSTGELFF
>.|TRBJ2-1|.|TRBV24-1
TGTGCCACCAGTGATACTAGAACGGGGTACAATGAGCAGTTCTTC
CATSDTRTGYNEQFF
>.|TRBJ2-2|.|TRBV7-9
TGTGCCAGCAGCCACCCCCTGGGGGGGCCCCACACCGGGGAGCTGTTTTTT
CASSHPLGGPHTGELFF
>.|TRBJ2-1|.|TRBV10-3
TGTGCCATCAGTGACGCCCGGGACACATCACCCAGGGGCAATGAGCAGTTCTTC
CAISDARDTSPRGNEQFF
>.|TRBJ2-1|.|TRBV6-5
TGTGCCAGCAGGCCCCCAGGGGGACTGAATGAGCAGTTCTTC
CASRPPGGLNEQFF
>.|TRBJ2-5|.|TRBV19
TGTGCCAGTAGTATCGGAGGACAGCAAGAGACCCAGTACTTC
CASSIGGQQETQYF
>once|TRBJ2-2|.|TRBV6-1
TGTGCCGGTAGCGGAGATGGCGCCGGGGAGCTGTTTTTT
CAGSGDGAGELFF
>once|TRBJ1-5|TRBD1|TRBV28
TGTGCCAGCAGTCGCACAGGGGGCCATCAGCCCCAGCATTTT
CASSRTGGHQPQHF
>.|TRBJ1-1|.|TRBV11-2
TGTGCCAGCAGCCATCGGGGGATGAACACTGAAGCTTTCTTT
CASSHRGMNTEAFF
>.|TRBJ2-5|.|TRBV28
TGTGCCAGCAGTCCACCCTTGGGGATGACGGTCCAAGAGACCCAGTACTTC
CASSPPLGMTVQETQYF
>.|TRBJ1-6|.|TRBV13
TGTGCCAGCAGCTTAGTCCCTGATTCACCCCTCCACTTT
CASSLVPDSPLHF
>.|TRBJ1-4|.|TRBV28
TGTGCCAGCACCGCAGACCCTGCGTTTGCTAATGAAAAACTGTTTTTT
CASTADPAFANEKLFF
>.|TRBJ1-3|.|TRBV7-9
TGTGCCAGCAGCTTAAAACAGTCCTCTGGAAACACCATATATTTT
CASSLKQSSGNTIYF
>.|TRBJ2-7|TRBD2|TRBV7-8
TGTGCCAGCAGCTTATCGGGACTAGCGGGTTCGAGCTCCTACGAGCAGTACTTC
CASSLSGLAGSSSYEQYF
>.|TRBJ2-1|TRBD2|TRBV20-1
TGCAGTGCTAGTTTAGCGGGAGGGGGCTCCTACAATGAGCAGTTCTTC
CSASLAGGGSYNEQFF
>.|TRBJ2-3|.|TRBV30
TGTGCCTGGAGTGTACTCGGGACACTCACAGATACGCAGTATTTT
CAWSVLGTLTDTQYF
>.|TRBJ2-1|.|TRBV11-3
TGTGCCAGCAGCTTAGAGACTCACAGCTATGAGCAGTTCTTC
CASSLETHSYEQFF
>.|TRBJ2-7|TRBD1|TRBV5-1
TGCGCCAGCAGCTACGGGACAGGGCCCCACGAGCAGTACTTC
CASSYGTGPHEQYF
>.|TRBJ1-4|.|TRBV6-5
TGTGCCACCCGGGGGGGGGTTGAGGTGGAAAAACTGTTTTTT
CATRGGVEVEKLFF